Presented here are 12 T cell receptor beta chains from one specimen sequenced in a study of technical replicates of blood from a handful of donors. The repertoire was sequenced with immunoSEQ multiplex PCR; TCRdb's copy has only in-frame clones and lacks some. The table lists about 73,000 clones, 93% of them singletons. What was sequenced was T cells isolated from PBMCs. These receptors came from a human donor in good health.

This rearrangement joins TRBV5-1 to TRBJ1-2; D perhaps matches TRBD1 (5 bases). V was clipped by 0 bases and J by 6 bases, with 9 bases between them. Germline lookup yields CDR1 SGHRS and CDR2 YFSETQ. The CDR3 has 13 amino acids. CDR3 loop: CASSLELGDGYTF. DNA of the CDR3: TGCGCCAGCAGCTTGGAGCTAGGGGATGGCTACACCTTC.

This clone was observed a handful of times. V and J are TRBV7-9 and TRBJ2-3; TRBD2 matches 11 bases. The V and J ends lost 5 bases and 2 bases, in that order; junction bases with no gene match: 6. The CDR3 sequence is 16 residues long. CDR1 is SEHNR and CDR2 is FQNEAQ in the germline V gene (reference sequence). Here the CDR3 reads CASSLVAGGHTDTQYF. DNA for the CDR3: TGTGCCAGCAGCCTCGTAGCGGGGGGGCACACAGATACGCAGTATTTT.

Written as DNA, the CDR3 is TGTGCCAGCAGTCAATGGACAGACCAAGAGACCCAGTACTTC. This gives the protein CASSQWTDQETQYF. The chain is built from TRBV2 and TRBJ2-5, with D tentatively TRBD1 (6 bases). The V gene's germline CDR1 is SNHLY and CDR2 FYNNEI. The ends were cut back, 5 bases at V and 0 bases at J, with 10 bases in the middle. The CDR3 loop spans 14 amino acids.

The chain is built from TRBV6-5 and TRBJ1-1; the D is unclear. Germline CDR1 reads MNHEY; CDR2 reads SVGAGI. The CDR3 extends over 13 amino acids. V lost 2 bases and J lost 6, with 10 bases in between. The CDR3 is CASSYALGAEAFF. CDR3 in DNA: TGTGCCAGCAGTTACGCCCTCGGGGCTGAAGCTTTCTTT.

For the CDR3, the DNA is TGTGCCTGGAGTGGCTTAAGACCCCGGGAGGGCGATCAGCCCCAGCATTTT. This translates into CAWSGLRPREGDQPQHF. The V and J genes are TRBV30 and TRBJ1-5; D uncertain. The germline CDR1 and CDR2 sequences are GTSNPN and SVGIG (reference sequence). The CDR3 sequence is 17 residues long. The V end was cut by 1 base, the J end by 5 bases, with 21 bases between.

V is TRBV10-3 and J is TRBJ1-3; D remains unclear. Trimming took 0 bases from V and 0 from J, leaving 6 bases between them. CDR1 is ENHRY, CDR2 SYGVKD, per germline. The CDR3 has 15 residues. The CDR3 DNA is TGTGCCATCAGTGAGTCGGCTAGCTCTGGAAACACCATATATTTT. It translates to CAISESASSGNTIYF.

This sequence joins TRBV7-8 and TRBJ1-5, with no clear D. Germline V gene data show CDR1 as SGHVS and CDR2 as FQNEAQ. The CDR3 has 15 amino acids. The germline V and J ends were trimmed by 2 bases and 3 bases, with 11 bases remaining between them. CDR3 in amino acids: CASSLSGNLNQPQHF. In DNA, the CDR3 is TGTGCCAGCAGCTTATCGGGGAACCTCAATCAGCCCCAGCATTTT.

The V gene is TRBV28, the J gene TRBJ2-7; 10 bases line up with TRBD2. Germline V CDR1 and CDR2: MDHEN, SYDVKM. CDR3 length equals 14 residues. After removal of 7 bases from V and 0 bases from J, the junction contained 3 bases not matched to a gene. CDR3 DNA: TGTGCCAGCAAACTAGCGGGGAACTCCTACGAGCAGTACTTC. Protein product: CASKLAGNSYEQYF.

The chain carries TRBV5-1 and TRBJ2-7, with D perhaps matching TRBD2 (6 bases). The CDR3 is 14 residues long. Germline V gene data show CDR1 as SGHRS and CDR2 as YFSETQ. V was clipped by 4 bases and J by 2 bases, with 13 bases between them. The CDR3 sequence: CASSRASETYEQYF. The CDR3 DNA follows: TGCGCCAGCAGCCGGGCTAGCGAAACCTACGAGCAGTACTTC.

This sequence joins TRBV27 and TRBJ2-5, with 10 positions matching TRBD1. CDR1 MNHEY and CDR2 SMNVEV come from the germline V gene (reference sequence). The trim removed 6 bases at V and 5 bases at J, leaving 9 bases unmatched. This CDR3 has 15 residues. As DNA, the CDR3 is TGTGCCAGCAGCCGGACAGGGGGGATAGGGGAGACCCAGTACTTC. Protein sequence: CASSRTGGIGETQYF.

The CDR3 nucleotides are TGTGCCAGCAGGACAGCGGGCGAGACCTACAATGAGCAGTTCTTC. Protein sequence: CASRTAGETYNEQFF. The chain recombines TRBV28 with TRBJ2-1; D might be TRBD2 (6 bases). Germline CDR1 MDHEN, CDR2 SYDVKM. Trimming pared 6 bases from V and 2 bases from J, leaving 14 bases between. The CDR3 contains 15 residues.

The rearrangement links TRBV5-5 to TRBJ2-7; D gene unclear. The CDR3 is 13 amino acids. Germline V gene data show CDR1 as SGHKS and CDR2 as YYEKEE (reference sequence). Deletions cut 1 base from V and 5 bases from J, with 10 bases between. The CDR3 loop reads CASSLYEPHEQYF. DNA for the CDR3: TGTGCCAGCAGCTTGTACGAGCCCCACGAGCAGTACTTC.